A selection of T cell receptor beta chains follows, all from one sample in a study of T-cell reconstitution after alpha-beta-depleted transplantation in children. Via MiXCR, TCRdb re-called the PCR reads, giving one row per CDR3 protein. Found here are 700,000 or so distinct CDR3 sequences, about an eighth of them singletons; the top ten hold around 0.8%. The starting material was PBMCs, obtained before TCRalphabeta/CD19-depleted stem cell transplant. The origin of the receptors is a girl between 2 and 10 years old with congenital amegakaryocytic thrombocytopenia, due to receive a stem cell transplant. Both conserved end residues are part of each CDR3. Each record gives: V gene, D gene, CDR3 length, J gene, clone size, CDR3 protein, CDR3 DNA. The D gene is left open where the match is weak. Size is omitted from some rows. Given values are once, few, many or a class for expanded clones.

>TRBV9|.|14|TRBJ2-7|few
CASSPTTGDYEQYF
TGTGCCAGCAGCCCTACGACTGGAGACTACGAGCAGTACTTC
>TRBV28|.|14|TRBJ2-7|few
CASIRDTDAYEQYF
TGTGCCAGCATTAGGGACACCGACGCCTACGAGCAGTACTTC
>TRBV7-9|.|10|TRBJ2-7|many
CASSGYEQYF
TGTGCCAGCAGCGGTTACGAGCAGTACTTC
>TRBV3-1|TRBD2|16|TRBJ2-1|.
CASSQDLSGRYSEQFF
TGTGCCAGCAGCCAAGATCTCAGCGGGAGGTATTCTGAGCAGTTCTTC
>TRBV7-6|TRBD2|17|TRBJ2-1|.
CASSLGLAGLSYNEQFF
TGTGCCAGCAGCTTGGGCCTAGCGGGGCTATCCTACAATGAGCAGTTCTTC
>TRBV12-3/TRBV12-4|.|14|TRBJ1-2|few
CASSTGSPGNGYTF
TGTGCCAGCAGTACCGGCTCCCCGGGGAATGGCTACACCTTC
>TRBV12-3/TRBV12-4|.|16|TRBJ2-5|many
CASSILYEGSVETQYF
TGTGCCAGCAGTATTTTATACGAGGGATCGGTAGAGACCCAGTACTTC
>TRBV5-1|.|13|TRBJ2-7|many
CASSFFVAYEQYF
TGCGCCAGCAGCTTCTTCGTGGCCTACGAGCAGTACTTC
>TRBV11-2|.|11|TRBJ2-1|many
CASSFVRERFF
TGTGCCAGCAGCTTTGTCCGGGAGCGGTTCTTC
>TRBV12-3/TRBV12-4|.|14|TRBJ2-4|many
CASSFTGDGNIQYF
TGTGCCAGCAGTTTTACGGGAGATGGAAACATTCAGTACTTC
>TRBV11-1|.|14|TRBJ1-1|few
CASSRIDANTEAFF
TGTGCCAGCAGCCGTATCGATGCGAACACTGAAGCTTTCTTT
>TRBV14|.|13|TRBJ2-3|few
CASSHHGSDTQYF
TGTGCCAGCAGCCATCATGGGTCAGATACGCAGTATTTT
>TRBV5-1|TRBD1|15|TRBJ2-5|many
CASKIQGVGGETQYF
TGCGCCAGCAAGATACAGGGGGTAGGTGGAGAGACCCAGTACTTC
>TRBV12-3/TRBV12-4|.|14|TRBJ1-2|many
CASGVPASMGGYTF
TGTGCCAGCGGGGTTCCGGCTTCTATGGGGGGCTACACCTTC
>TRBV12-3/TRBV12-4|.|14|TRBJ2-2|many
CASSPDSVTGELFF
TGTGCCAGCAGCCCAGACAGTGTGACCGGGGAGCTGTTTTTT
>TRBV5-1|.|13|TRBJ1-2|few
CASGTVRGYGYTF
TGCGCCAGCGGAACCGTCCGGGGCTATGGCTACACCTTC
>TRBV20-1|TRBD2|17|TRBJ2-3|many
CSAPAHPSGGTTDTQYF
TGCAGTGCCCCCGCACATCCTAGCGGGGGTACAACAGATACGCAGTATTTT
>TRBV5-1|.|11|TRBJ1-1|many
CASRRDAEAFF
TGCGCCAGCAGGCGGGACGCTGAAGCTTTCTTT
>TRBV20-1|TRBD2|17|TRBJ2-3|few
CSARPLTSGRPEDTQYF
TGCAGTGCTAGACCCCTTACTAGCGGGAGGCCAGAAGATACGCAGTATTTT
>TRBV15|.|15|TRBJ2-4|few
CATSIQRGGKNIQYF
TGTGCCACCAGCATCCAAAGGGGTGGCAAAAACATTCAGTACTTC
>TRBV24-1|TRBD1|16|TRBJ2-1|.
CATSDLRTGMGNEQFF
TGTGCCACCAGTGACCTAAGGACAGGGATGGGCAATGAGCAGTTCTTC
>TRBV5-1|.|17|TRBJ2-3|few
CASSWEPTRAKEDTQYF
TGCGCCAGCAGCTGGGAACCGACCCGGGCGAAAGAAGATACGCAGTATTTT
>TRBV7-9|.|13|TRBJ2-5|few
CASSLAIQETQYF
TGTGCCAGCAGCTTGGCAATCCAAGAGACCCAGTACTTC
>TRBV12-3/TRBV12-4|.|14|TRBJ2-2|.
CASSHRVNTGELFF
TGTGCCAGCAGCCATCGAGTGAACACCGGGGAGCTGTTTTTT
>TRBV6-1|TRBD1|15|TRBJ1-5|many
CASRGQGNSNQPQHF
TGTGCCAGCAGGGGACAGGGGAATAGCAATCAGCCCCAGCATTTT
>TRBV5-1|.|13|TRBJ2-5|many
CASSLVGPETQYF
TGCGCCAGCAGCTTGGTAGGGCCGGAGACCCAGTACTTC
>TRBV7-9|TRBD1|13|TRBJ1-1|many
CASSPTGVYEAFF
TGTGCCAGCAGCCCTACAGGGGTCTACGAAGCTTTCTTT
>TRBV7-6|.|16|TRBJ2-6|once
CASSFLGKAGANVLTF
TGTGCCAGCAGCTTTTTGGGAAAAGCTGGGGCCAACGTCCTGACTTTC
>TRBV5-1|.|13|TRBJ2-7|many
CASSPTSGFEQYF
TGCGCCAGCAGCCCCACGTCCGGGTTCGAGCAGTACTTC
>TRBV5-1|TRBD2|18|TRBJ2-3|few
CASSGPSPLAGAADTQYF
TGCGCCAGCAGCGGCCCCTCACCTCTAGCGGGAGCTGCAGATACGCAGTATTTT
>TRBV11-2|.|15|TRBJ1-1|many
CASSSPGRENTEAFF
TGTGCCAGCAGCTCACCGGGACGGGAAAACACTGAAGCTTTCTTT
>TRBV7-9|TRBD1|17|TRBJ2-1|few
CASSTPQGLNPYNEQFF
TGTGCCAGCAGCACCCCACAGGGGCTAAACCCCTACAATGAGCAGTTCTTC
>TRBV5-1|.|14|TRBJ1-3|many
CASSLDPGTSVGYF
TGCGCCAGCAGCTTGGATCCAGGGACCTCTGTAGGATATTTT
>TRBV5-1|.|17|TRBJ2-3|many
CASSLEGGLRDFDTQYF
TGCGCCAGCAGCTTGGAAGGCGGATTGAGGGATTTCGATACGCAGTATTTT
>TRBV6-5|.|12|TRBJ2-2|many
CASRSGTGELFF
TGTGCCAGCAGGTCAGGGACCGGGGAGCTGTTTTTT
>TRBV20-1|TRBD2|11|TRBJ2-3|many
CSVLSGNTQYF
TGCAGTGTCCTTAGCGGGAATACGCAGTATTTT
>TRBV3-1|TRBD1|16|TRBJ1-5|few
CASSHSGTGAFQPQHF
TGTGCCAGCAGCCATTCCGGGACAGGGGCCTTCCAGCCCCAGCATTTT
>TRBV28|TRBD2|14|TRBJ2-5|many
CASSYSGKSETQYF
TGTGCCAGCAGTTATAGCGGGAAGAGTGAGACCCAGTACTTC
>TRBV3-1|.|10|TRBJ1-1|many
CASSPVEAFF
TGTGCCAGCAGCCCCGTCGAAGCTTTCTTT
>TRBV27|TRBD2|16|TRBJ2-1|many
CASRPVTSGIWNEQFF
TGTGCCAGCAGACCTGTGACTAGCGGGATTTGGAATGAGCAGTTCTTC
>TRBV28|.|13|TRBJ2-1|many
CASSLTREYEQFF
TGTGCCAGCAGTTTGACCCGGGAGTATGAGCAGTTCTTC
>TRBV21-1|.|13|TRBJ1-4|.
CARTGEVNEKLFF
TGTGCACGAACAGGGGAAGTCAATGAAAAACTGTTTTTT
>TRBV10-3|.|18|TRBJ2-2|many
CAISEPVDRRRGTGELFF
TGTGCCATCAGTGAGCCCGTCGACAGACGGAGGGGAACCGGGGAGCTGTTTTTT
>TRBV4-1|TRBD2|17|TRBJ2-3|few
CASSPLALAGTADTQYF
TGCGCCAGCAGCCCTTTAGCCCTAGCGGGAACCGCAGATACGCAGTATTTT
>TRBV4-1|.|16|TRBJ2-1|.
CASSPILEHFGDEQFF
TGCGCCAGCAGCCCGATACTGGAGCACTTTGGCGATGAGCAGTTCTTC